A selection of T cell receptor beta chains follows, all from one sample in a study of human T cells and chemical hapten exposure. TCRdb processed the RACE reads anew with MiXCR; each CDR3 protein has one entry. In the table there are around 65,000 distinct CDR3 sequences, about 6% of which are singletons. The sequencing sample was made of whole blood. All receptors come from a female donor in good health. Some clones in this sample may be carry-over from other donors' samples. CDR3s include the opening cysteine and the closing phenylalanine or tryptophan. D genes are given only for firm matches. A clone size is listed for some rows: how often the clone was seen (once, few, many), or a class if it is expanded.

d_call	clone_size	v_call	j_call	cdr3_nt	cdr3_aa
-	many	TRBV20-1	TRBJ2-1	TGCAGTGCTAGAGATCTGGCAGGGAGCTCCTACAATGAGCAGTTCTTC	CSARDLAGSSYNEQFF
TRBD1	many	TRBV4-2	TRBJ2-7	TGTGCCAGCAGCCCACCCGGGACAGGGGCCTACGAGCAGTACTTC	CASSPPGTGAYEQYF
TRBD2	many	TRBV28	TRBJ2-7	TGTGCCAGCAGTTTCGGCGGGAGGGCCTACGAGCAGTACTTC	CASSFGGRAYEQYF
-	many	TRBV6-1	TRBJ2-2	TGTGCCAGCAGTGAGATCTGGGGCACCGGGGAGCTGTTTTTT	CASSEIWGTGELFF
-	many	TRBV5-6	TRBJ1-1	TGTGCCAGCAGCTTGACATCCGGGGGCACTGAAGCTTTCTTT	CASSLTSGGTEAFF
TRBD2	few	TRBV24-1	TRBJ2-2	TGTGCCACCAGTGGCCCAACTAGCGGGAGATATTCGAACACCGGGGAGCTGTTTTTT	CATSGPTSGRYSNTGELFF
-	-	TRBV4-1	TRBJ1-1	TGCGCCAGCAGCCAAGAAGGTATGAACACTGAAGCTTTCTTT	CASSQEGMNTEAFF
-	many	TRBV20-1	TRBJ2-1	TGCAGTGCTCCACTCCAACTAGGGGGTGAGCAGTTCTTC	CSAPLQLGGEQFF
-	-	TRBV4-1	TRBJ1-2	TGCGCCAGCAGCCAAGAGACAGGCCCGATCTATGGCTACACCTTC	CASSQETGPIYGYTF
TRBD2	many	TRBV6-1	TRBJ2-1	TGTGCCAGCACAAAACGGACTAGCGGAAACAATGAGCAGTTCTTC	CASTKRTSGNNEQFF
TRBD1	-	TRBV28	TRBJ2-7	TGTGCCAGCAGACGAAGGGGGCTCGACGAGCAGTACTTC	CASRRRGLDEQYF
TRBD1	-	TRBV2	TRBJ1-6	TGTGCCAGCGGGACAGATAATTCACCCCTCCACTTT	CASGTDNSPLHF
-	few	TRBV28	TRBJ2-2	TGTGCCAGCAGTCCTCCAGTCGGGGAGCTGTTTTTT	CASSPPVGELFF
TRBD2	many	TRBV27	TRBJ2-7	TGTGCCAGCGGCCTTAGCGGGAGACAGCTCGAGCAGTACTTC	CASGLSGRQLEQYF
TRBD2	many	TRBV7-9	TRBJ2-7	TGTGCCAGCAGCTTGGGGTTCGGGAGGACCTACGAGCAGTACTTC	CASSLGFGRTYEQYF
TRBD1	few	TRBV7-9	TRBJ2-5	TGTGCCAGCAGCCTACTCGGGACAGAAGAGACCCAGTACTTC	CASSLLGTEETQYF
-	many	TRBV7-2	TRBJ1-6	TGTGCCAGCAGCTTAGTTGACGCCGCCGGTTCACCCCTCCACTTT	CASSLVDAAGSPLHF
TRBD1	few	TRBV5-1	TRBJ2-5	TGCGCCAGCAGTCCGGGACAGGGGACGGTTGGGACCCAGTACTTC	CASSPGQGTVGTQYF
-	-	TRBV7-8	TRBJ1-1	TGTGCCAGCAGCTTGGGAGCGGTAAATGAAGCTTTCTTT	CASSLGAVNEAFF
-	many	TRBV7-9	TRBJ1-4	TGTGCCAGCAGCTTAGAGGCCAGGGTAGGCGAAAAACTGTTTTTT	CASSLEARVGEKLFF
-	-	TRBV14	TRBJ1-1	TGTGCCAGCAGCCGGCAATGGGCAGAAGCTTTCTTT	CASSRQWAEAFF
-	many	TRBV6-1	TRBJ2-7	TGTGCCAGCAGGTCCCCAGACCGTTCCTACGAGCAGTACTTC	CASRSPDRSYEQYF
TRBD1	few	TRBV15	TRBJ1-6	TGTGCCACCAGCGACGACAGGGGGGTTTCACCCCTCCACTTT	CATSDDRGVSPLHF
-	many	TRBV7-2	TRBJ2-4	TGTGCCAGCAGCCTCGGGGGTGAAGCCAAAAACATTCAGTACTTC	CASSLGGEAKNIQYF
TRBD1	few	TRBV29-1	TRBJ2-1	TGCAGCGCCACCGGACAGGGTAGTAATGAGCAGTTCTTC	CSATGQGSNEQFF
TRBD2	many	TRBV28	TRBJ2-7	TGTGCCAGCAGTTTTGCGACGGGAGGGCTATCCTACGAGCAGTACTTC	CASSFATGGLSYEQYF
-	few	TRBV20-1	TRBJ2-3	TGCAGTGCTAACAGAGGCACAGATACGCAGTATTTT	CSANRGTDTQYF
-	few	TRBV27	TRBJ2-7	TGTGCCAGCAGTTTCTACAGGGGGGGCTACGAGCAGTACTTC	CASSFYRGGYEQYF
-	many	TRBV5-1	TRBJ2-1	TGCGCCAGCAGCTTGGAATACGGGGCCAGTAAGTTCTTC	CASSLEYGASKFF
-	-	TRBV2	TRBJ1-5	TGTGCCAGCAGTGAAGAGGTCAGCGGCAATCAGCCCCAGCATTTT	CASSEEVSGNQPQHF